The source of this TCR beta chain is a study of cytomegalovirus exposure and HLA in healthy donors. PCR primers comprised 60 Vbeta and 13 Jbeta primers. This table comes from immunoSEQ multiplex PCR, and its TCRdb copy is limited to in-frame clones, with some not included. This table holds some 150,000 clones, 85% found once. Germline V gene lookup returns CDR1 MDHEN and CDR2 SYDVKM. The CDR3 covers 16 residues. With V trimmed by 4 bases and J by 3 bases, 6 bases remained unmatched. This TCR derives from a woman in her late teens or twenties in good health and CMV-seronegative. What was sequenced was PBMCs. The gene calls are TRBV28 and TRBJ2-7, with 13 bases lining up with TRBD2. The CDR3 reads CASSWTSGGLDYEQYF. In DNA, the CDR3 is TGTGCCAGCAGTTGGACTAGCGGGGGCTTGGACTACGAGCAGTACTTC.